This T cell receptor beta chain was retrieved from a study of a mutant IDH1 vaccine in newly diagnosed glioma. About the study: Previous care, which was radiotherapy, temozolomide, or both, most often involved both.

Measured with immunoSEQ multiplex PCR; TCRdb has only the in-frame clones, and not every one. The sample has 60,000 or so clones, 70% to 90% seen once. On this clone: Its target is not known.

The CDR3 length is 15 residues. The time point denotes: week 23, last vaccination. In every dose of vaccine, 300 ug of mutant IDH1 20-mer peptide was given alongside topical imiquimod. The sequence came from a man in his thirties or forties with glioma. Sequencing used PBMCs, obtained from a glioma patient whose treatment included an IDH1 peptide vaccine. The chain joins TRBV21-1 to TRBJ1-1; the table gives TRBD1 as D, unverified against the DNA. TRBV21-1 is an annotated pseudogene. This CDR3 reads CASSKGPGANTEAFF. The CDR3 DNA is TGTGCCAGCAGCAAAGGCCCAGGGGCGAACACTGAAGCTTTCTTT.